The following is a TCR beta chain sequence with its context. TCRdb re-derived calls from the 5' RACE reads in MiXCR, one entry per CDR3 protein. The profile shows 140,000 to 150,000 distinct CDR3 sequences, less than 25% of them singletons. These data belong to a study of T-cell memory formation after mild COVID-19. J gave up 4 bases and V 0 bases, and 11 bases lay outside the gene matches. The CDR3 spans 17 residues. Germline CDR1 is LGHNA and CDR2 is YNFKEQ. This sequence was found in an adult woman who had mild COVID-19 (a few samples of this study predate the infection). Cell type and time point are not known. The chain has TRBV4-2 and TRBJ2-7; 8 positions agree with TRBD2. Sequencing was performed on PBMCs or a T cell subset sorted from them (not recorded which). This CDR3 reads CASSQEISGRNQYEQYF. The CDR3 bases are TGTGCCAGCAGCCAAGAAATCAGCGGGAGAAATCAGTACGAGCAGTACTTC.